This TCR beta chain comes out of a study of blood T cell repertoires in COVID-19. Overall study context: There were acute and convalescent COVID-19 samples, and they came from the United States, Italy and Spain. PBMCs, B-cell-depleted T cells, or T cells were the source of the cDNA or gDNA that made up the material.

This CDR3 has 16 residues. Losses at the gene ends were 5 bases for V and 1 base for J; bases not matched to a gene: 7. Germline assignment: CDR1 SEHNR and CDR2 FQNEAQ (reference sequence). Authors' methods: Amplifying reference gene primers gave estimates of nucleated cell counts. TCRdb's table, derived via immunoSEQ multiplex PCR, lists solely in-frame clones and lacks some. V, J and clone size derive from that table, while D and trimming were established from the DNA sequence. The profile covers about 94,000 clones, with approximately 83% appearing a single time and approximately 6.5% taken by the ten largest.

The chain joins TRBV7-9 to TRBJ1-1; 10 positions match TRBD1. This receptor was taken from a man in his 60s with acute or convalescent COVID-19. The specimen sequenced was peripheral blood. The CDR3 region has the DNA TGTGCCAGCAGCCCCATGGGGGACAGGGGGAACACTGAAGCTTTCTTT. Translating it yields CASSPMGDRGNTEAFF.